This TCR beta chain was recorded in a study of OX40 agonist ivuxolimab in advanced cancers. The overall study: Cancers in dose escalation were hepatocellular, melanoma, renal cell and head and neck.

The repertoire was sequenced with immunoSEQ multiplex PCR; TCRdb's copy has only in-frame clones and lacks some. The table records about 50,000 clones, about 79% of them present only once. CDR3 size: 14 residues. V dropped 4 bases and J dropped 4; count of bases not matched to a gene: 6. CDR1 is MNHNY, CDR2 SVGAGI, per germline (reference sequence). Points on this clone: This CDR3 is also generated by other DNA sequences in the sample.

The material sequenced was CD4+ or CD8+ T cells sorted from blood, taken in a trial of the OX40 agonist ivuxolimab. J is TRBJ2-5 and V is TRBV6-6; TRBD2 aligns across 7 bases. The sequence came from an adult with an advanced solid tumor such as melanoma, head and neck, liver or kidney cancer. The CDR3 here is CASSWSGEGETQYF. In DNA form, the CDR3 reads TGTGCCAGCAGTTGGTCGGGGGAGGGAGAGACCCAGTACTTC.